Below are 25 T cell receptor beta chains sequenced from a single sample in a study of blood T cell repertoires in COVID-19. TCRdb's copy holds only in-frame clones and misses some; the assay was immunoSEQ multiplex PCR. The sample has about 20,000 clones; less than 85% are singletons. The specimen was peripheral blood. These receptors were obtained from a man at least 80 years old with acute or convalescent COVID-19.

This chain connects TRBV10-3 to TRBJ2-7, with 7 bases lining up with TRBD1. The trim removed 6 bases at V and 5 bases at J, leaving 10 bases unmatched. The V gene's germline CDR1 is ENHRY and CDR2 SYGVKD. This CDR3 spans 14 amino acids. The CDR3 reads CAIRAGTALDEQYF. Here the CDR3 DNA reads TGTGCCATCAGAGCCGGGACAGCTCTTGACGAGCAGTACTTC.

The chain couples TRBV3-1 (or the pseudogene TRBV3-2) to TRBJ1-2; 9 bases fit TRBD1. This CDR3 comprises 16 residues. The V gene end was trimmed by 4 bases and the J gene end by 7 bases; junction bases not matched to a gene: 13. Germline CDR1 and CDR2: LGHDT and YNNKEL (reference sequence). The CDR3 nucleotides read TGTGCCAGCAGCCTAAGGGACAGGGTACAATTTGGTGGCTACACCTTC. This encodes CASSLRDRVQFGGYTF.

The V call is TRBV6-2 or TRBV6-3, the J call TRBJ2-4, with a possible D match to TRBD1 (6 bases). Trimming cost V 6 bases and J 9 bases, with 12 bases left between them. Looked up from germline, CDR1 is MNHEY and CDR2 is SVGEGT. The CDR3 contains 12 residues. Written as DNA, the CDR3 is TGTGCCAGCAGCGAGGGGGTGGGCATTCAGTACTTC. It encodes CASSEGVGIQYF.

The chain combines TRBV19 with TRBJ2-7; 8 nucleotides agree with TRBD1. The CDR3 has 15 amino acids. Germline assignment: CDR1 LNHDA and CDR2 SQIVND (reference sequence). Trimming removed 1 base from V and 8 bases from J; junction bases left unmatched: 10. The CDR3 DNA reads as TGTGCCAGTAGTATAGTGAAGGGACAGGAGGGTCAGCAGTACTTC. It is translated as CASSIVKGQEGQQYF.

The CDR3 is CATSDVGGRNQPQHF. Here the CDR3 DNA reads TGTGCCACCAGTGATGTAGGGGGCAGGAATCAGCCCCAGCATTTT. The chain carries TRBV24-1 and TRBJ1-5, with 7 bases aligning to TRBD1. Germline V gene sequence: CDR1 KGHDR, CDR2 SFDVKD. The CDR3 contains 15 residues. With 3 bases clipped from V and 4 bases from J, the junction kept 5 bases outside the gene matches.

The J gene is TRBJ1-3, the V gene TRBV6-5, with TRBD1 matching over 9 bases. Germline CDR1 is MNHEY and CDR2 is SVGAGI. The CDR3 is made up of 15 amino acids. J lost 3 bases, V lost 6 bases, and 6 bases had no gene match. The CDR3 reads CASSRDRAGGNTIYF. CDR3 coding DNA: TGTGCCAGCAGCCGGGACAGGGCGGGTGGAAACACCATATATTTT.

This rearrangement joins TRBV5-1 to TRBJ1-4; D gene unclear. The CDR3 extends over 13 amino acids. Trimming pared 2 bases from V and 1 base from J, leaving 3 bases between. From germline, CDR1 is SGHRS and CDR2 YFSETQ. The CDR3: CASSFQTNEKLFF. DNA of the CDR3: TGCGCCAGCAGCTTTCAAACTAATGAAAAACTGTTTTTT.

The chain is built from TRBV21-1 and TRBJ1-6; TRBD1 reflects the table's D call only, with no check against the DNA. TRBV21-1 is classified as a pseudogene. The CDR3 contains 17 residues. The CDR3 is CASKRSALTGVGSPLHF. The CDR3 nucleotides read TGTGCCAGCAAAAGGTCCGCCCTAACAGGGGTGGGTTCACCCCTCCACTTT.

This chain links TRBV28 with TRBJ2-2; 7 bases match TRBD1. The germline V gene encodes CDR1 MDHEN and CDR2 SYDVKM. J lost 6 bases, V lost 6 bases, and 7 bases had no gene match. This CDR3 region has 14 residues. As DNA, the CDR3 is TGTGCCAGCAGCAGCTGGGACAGCCCCGGGGAGCTGTTTTTT. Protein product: CASSSWDSPGELFF.

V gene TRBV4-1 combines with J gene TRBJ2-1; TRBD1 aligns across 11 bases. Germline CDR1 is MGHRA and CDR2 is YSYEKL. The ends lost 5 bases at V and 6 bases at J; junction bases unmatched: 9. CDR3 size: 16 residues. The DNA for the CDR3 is TGCGCCAGCAGCGCCCCCGGGACAGGGGGTATCAATGAGCAGTTCTTC. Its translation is CASSAPGTGGINEQFF.

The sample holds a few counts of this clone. CDR3 sequence (DNA): TGTGCCAGCAGCTTAACCCGACACTTGAACACTGAAGCTTTCTTT. Its protein product is CASSLTRHLNTEAFF. The chain joins TRBV7-3 to TRBJ1-1; D unclear. The germline gives CDR1 SGHTA, CDR2 FQGTGA. The CDR3 spans 15 residues. V lost 0 bases and J lost 0, with 8 bases in between. The whole variable domain, remainder taken from reference TRBV7-3 and TRBJ1-1, is GAGVSQTPSNKVTEKGKYVELRCDPISGHTALYWYRQSLGQGPEFLIYFQGTGAADDSGLPNDRFFAVRPEGSVSTLKIQRTERGDSAVYLCASSLTRHLNTEAFFGQGTRLTVV.

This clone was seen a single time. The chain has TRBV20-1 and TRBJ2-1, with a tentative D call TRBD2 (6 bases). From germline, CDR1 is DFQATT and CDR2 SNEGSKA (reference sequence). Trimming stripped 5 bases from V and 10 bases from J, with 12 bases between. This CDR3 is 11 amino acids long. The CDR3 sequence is CSASLAREQFF. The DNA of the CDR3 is TGCAGTGCTTCACTAGCTCGCGAGCAGTTCTTC.

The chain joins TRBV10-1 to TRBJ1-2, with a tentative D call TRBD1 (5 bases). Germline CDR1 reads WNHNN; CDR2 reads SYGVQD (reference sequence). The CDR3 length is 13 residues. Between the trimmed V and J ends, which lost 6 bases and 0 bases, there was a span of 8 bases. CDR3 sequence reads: CASSRDTNYGYTF. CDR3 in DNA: TGCGCCAGCAGCAGGGATACTAACTATGGCTACACCTTC.

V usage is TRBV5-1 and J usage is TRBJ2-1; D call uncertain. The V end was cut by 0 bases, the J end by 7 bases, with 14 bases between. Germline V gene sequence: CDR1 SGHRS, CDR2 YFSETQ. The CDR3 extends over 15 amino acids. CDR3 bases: TGCGCCAGCAGCTTGGACTTTATAAAGCCGAATGAGCAGTTCTTC. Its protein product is CASSLDFIKPNEQFF.

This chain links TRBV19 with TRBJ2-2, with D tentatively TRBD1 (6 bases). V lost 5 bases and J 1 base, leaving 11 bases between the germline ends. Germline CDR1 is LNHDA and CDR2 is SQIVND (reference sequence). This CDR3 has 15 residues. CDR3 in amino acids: CASSYSGVNTGELFF. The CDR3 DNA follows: TGTGCCAGTAGTTACTCAGGGGTGAACACCGGGGAGCTGTTTTTT. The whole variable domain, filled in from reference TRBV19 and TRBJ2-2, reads DGGITQSPKYLFRKEGQNVTLSCEQNLNHDAMYWYRQDPGQGLRLIYYSQIVNDFQKGDIAEGYSVSREKKESFPLTVTSAQKNPTAFYLCASSYSGVNTGELFFGEGSRLTVL.

CDR3 sequence reads: CASSRSTGGPTTGELFF. The CDR3 nucleotides are TGCGCCAGCAGCCGTAGCACAGGGGGCCCTACCACCGGGGAGCTGTTTTTT. This chain connects TRBV4-3 to TRBJ2-2; 9 bases agree with TRBD1. CDR3 length: 17 amino acids. J was trimmed by 4 bases and V by 4 bases; bases with no gene match: 10. CDR1 and CDR2 (germline): LGHNA, YSLEER.

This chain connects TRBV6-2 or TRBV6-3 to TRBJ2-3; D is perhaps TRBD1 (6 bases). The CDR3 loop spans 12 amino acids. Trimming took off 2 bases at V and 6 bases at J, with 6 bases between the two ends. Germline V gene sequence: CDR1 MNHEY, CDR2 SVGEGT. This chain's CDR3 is CASSYRGDTQYF. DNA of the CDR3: TGTGCCAGCAGTTACAGGGGGGATACGCAGTATTTT.

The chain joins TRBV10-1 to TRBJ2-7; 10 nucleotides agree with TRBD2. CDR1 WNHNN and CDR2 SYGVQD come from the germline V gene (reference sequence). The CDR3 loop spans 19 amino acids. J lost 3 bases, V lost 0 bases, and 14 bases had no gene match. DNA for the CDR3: TGCGCCAGCAGTGAGTCGCGGTTAGCGGGAGGCCACGACCTCTACGAGCAGTACGTC. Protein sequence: CASSESRLAGGHDLYEQYV.

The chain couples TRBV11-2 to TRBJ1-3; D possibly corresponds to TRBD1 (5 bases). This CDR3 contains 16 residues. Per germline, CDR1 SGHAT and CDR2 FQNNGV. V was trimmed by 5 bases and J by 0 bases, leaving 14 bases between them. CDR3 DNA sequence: TGTGCCAGCAGCGGACGGGGGGGGAGCTCTGGAAACACCATATATTTT. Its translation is CASSGRGGSSGNTIYF.

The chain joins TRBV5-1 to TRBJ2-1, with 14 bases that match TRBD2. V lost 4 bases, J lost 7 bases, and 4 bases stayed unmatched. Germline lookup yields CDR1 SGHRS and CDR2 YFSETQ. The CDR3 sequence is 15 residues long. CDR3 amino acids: CASSTGLAGVNEQFF. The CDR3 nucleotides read TGCGCCAGCAGCACGGGACTAGCGGGAGTTAATGAGCAGTTCTTC.

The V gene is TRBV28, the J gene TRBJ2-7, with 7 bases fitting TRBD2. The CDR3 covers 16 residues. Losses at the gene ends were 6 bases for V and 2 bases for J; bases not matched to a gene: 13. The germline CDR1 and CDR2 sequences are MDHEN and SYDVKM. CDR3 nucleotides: TGTGCCAGCAGCCCAGGGAGGGGCGGGACCACCTACGAGCAGTACTTC. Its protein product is CASSPGRGGTTYEQYF.

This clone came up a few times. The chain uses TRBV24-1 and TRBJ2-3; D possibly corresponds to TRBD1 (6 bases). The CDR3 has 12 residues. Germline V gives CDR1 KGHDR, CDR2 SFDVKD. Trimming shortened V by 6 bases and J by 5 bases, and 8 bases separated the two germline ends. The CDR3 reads CATSNREDTQYF. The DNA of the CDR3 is TGTGCCACCAGTAACAGGGAAGATACGCAGTATTTT.

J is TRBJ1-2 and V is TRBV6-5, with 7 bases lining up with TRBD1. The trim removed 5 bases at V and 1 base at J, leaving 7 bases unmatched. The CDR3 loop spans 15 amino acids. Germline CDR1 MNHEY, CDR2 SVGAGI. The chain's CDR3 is CASSRGTESNYGYTF. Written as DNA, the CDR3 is TGTGCCAGCAGTAGGGGGACAGAGAGTAACTATGGCTACACCTTC.

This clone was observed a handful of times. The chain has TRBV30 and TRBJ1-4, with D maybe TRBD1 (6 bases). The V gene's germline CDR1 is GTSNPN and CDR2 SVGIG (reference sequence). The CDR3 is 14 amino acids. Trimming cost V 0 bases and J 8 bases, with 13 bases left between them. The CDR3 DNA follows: TGTGCCTGGAGTGTGGGAACAGGGAGAGAAAAACTGTTTTTT. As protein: CAWSVGTGREKLFF.

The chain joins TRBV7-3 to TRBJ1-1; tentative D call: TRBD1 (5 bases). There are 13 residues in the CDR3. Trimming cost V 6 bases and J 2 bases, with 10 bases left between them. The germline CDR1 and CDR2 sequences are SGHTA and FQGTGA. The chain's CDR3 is CASSQGPNTEAFF. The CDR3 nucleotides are TGTGCCAGCAGTCAGGGCCCCAACACTGAAGCTTTCTTT.